Shown below are 3 T cell receptor beta chains from a single sample sequenced in a study of Graves' ophthalmopathy and Graves' hyperthyroidism. RNA transcripts were the template, and TCR beta CDR3 regions were amplified from them. First-round RT-PCR relied on HTBI primers, and a second-round multiplex PCR came next. TCRdb analysed the multiplex PCR reads with MiXCR anew, one entry per CDR3 protein. The sample holds 340,000 or so distinct CDR3 sequences, roughly a sixth seen once. The material sequenced was peripheral blood. Source of these receptors: an adult man with Graves' ophthalmopathy.

In its sample, this clonotype was seen many times. The chain joins TRBV2 to TRBJ1-5; D ambiguous. This CDR3 is built from 16 residues. V dropped 5 bases and J dropped 2 bases, with 16 bases sitting between them. CDR1 and CDR2 (germline): SNHLY, FYNNEI. Written as DNA, the CDR3 is TGTGCCAGCAGTCGAACCCAGAGCCTTGGCAATCAGCCCCAGCATTTT. This sequence encodes CASSRTQSLGNQPQHF.

This clonotype was picked up many times. In DNA form, the CDR3 reads TGTGCCAGCAGTGGGGGTAACACTAATCAGCCCCAGCATTTT. Protein product: CASSGGNTNQPQHF. The V call is TRBV6-1, the J call TRBJ1-5; unclear D gene. The V gene's germline CDR1 is MNHNS and CDR2 SASEGT. The CDR3 covers 14 residues. V shed 4 bases and J shed 4 bases, with 11 bases lying between them.

There are many counts of this clonotype. The chain recombines TRBV11-2 with TRBJ2-5; perhaps TRBD2 as D (5 bases). CDR1 and CDR2 (germline): SGHAT, FQNNGV. Deletions cut 5 bases from V and 4 bases from J, with 14 bases between. The CDR3 consists of 14 residues. CDR3: CASSHLDGVETQYF. The CDR3 DNA reads as TGTGCCAGCAGCCATCTCGACGGGGTAGAGACCCAGTACTTC.